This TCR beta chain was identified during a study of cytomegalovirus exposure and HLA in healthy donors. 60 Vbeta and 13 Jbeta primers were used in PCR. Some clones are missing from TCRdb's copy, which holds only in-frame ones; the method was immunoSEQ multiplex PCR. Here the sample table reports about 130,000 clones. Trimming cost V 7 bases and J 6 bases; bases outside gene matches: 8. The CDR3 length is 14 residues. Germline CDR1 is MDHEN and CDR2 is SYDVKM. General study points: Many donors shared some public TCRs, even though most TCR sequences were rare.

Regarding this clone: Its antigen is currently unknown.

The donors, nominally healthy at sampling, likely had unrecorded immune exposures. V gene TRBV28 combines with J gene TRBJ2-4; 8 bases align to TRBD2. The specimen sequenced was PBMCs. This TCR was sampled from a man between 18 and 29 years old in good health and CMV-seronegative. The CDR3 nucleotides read TGTGCCAGCAAAGTCCCGGGAGGGGGAAACATTCAGTACTTC. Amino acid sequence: CASKVPGGGNIQYF.